The clone carrying this T cell receptor beta chain was counted many times. What it binds is unknown. The sample originates from a study of CD8 T cells in ankylosing spondylitis. The study's findings and limits: Ankylosing spondylitis blood seemed to carry a telltale TCR beta motif made of seven or eight highly homologous variants. From matched ankylosing spondylitis synovial fluid, disease-linked clones were reportedly recovered at significantly enriched levels.

Scientists made TCR beta libraries using quantitative 5'-RACE with molecular barcodes. TCRdb independently ran MiXCR on the 5' RACE reads; one entry per CDR3 protein. The sample gives 200,000 to 250,000 distinct CDR3 sequences, under 12% of which show up once; roughly 23% is in the top ten. The CDR3 has 15 amino acids. The germline V gene has CDR1 SQVTM and CDR2 ANQGSEA. Trimming took 3 bases from V and 3 from J; bases not matched to a gene: 8. The receptor was isolated from a male donor with ankylosing spondylitis or in good health (not recorded which). The sample comprised blood, either unsorted or a sorted T cell fraction (not recorded which). V and J are TRBV29-1 and TRBJ2-3; TRBD1 aligns across 8 bases. Here the CDR3 DNA reads TGCAGCGTTGACCGCCGGACAGGGAGGACAGATACGCAGTATTTT. Encoded protein: CSVDRRTGRTDTQYF.